This is a list of T cell receptor beta chains from one sample in a study of blood T cells in healthy people across ages. MiXCR, applied by TCRdb to the 5' RACE reads, yields one record per CDR3 protein. This sample carries 700,000 or so distinct CDR3 sequences, roughly 41% of them seen once, and the ten largest clones take around 30%. Input material: blood. Receptor source: a man at least 80 years old in good health. Each CDR3 is given with its conserved first and last residue. The order of the fields is D gene, V gene, J gene, clone size, CDR3 DNA, CDR3 protein. A D gene is named only where the DNA matches it firmly. The listing skips clone size in some rows; elsewhere it reads once, few, many or a size class.

d_gene: NA; v_gene: TRBV28; j_gene: TRBJ2-7; abundance: many; CDR3nt: TGTGCCAGCAGTTTGGGCATTCACTACGAGCAGTACTTC; CDR3aa: CASSLGIHYEQYF
d_gene: NA; v_gene: TRBV2; j_gene: TRBJ1-2; abundance: many; CDR3nt: TGTGCCAGCAGTGTGGACAAAGGTGGCTATGGCTACACCTTC; CDR3aa: CASSVDKGGYGYTF
d_gene: TRBD2; v_gene: TRBV30; j_gene: TRBJ2-5; abundance: NA; CDR3nt: TGTGCCGGGGCTAGCGGAGGGGCGGAGGATGACCAGTACTTC; CDR3aa: CAGASGGAEDDQYF
d_gene: NA; v_gene: TRBV7-2; j_gene: TRBJ1-3; abundance: NA; CDR3nt: TGTGCCAGCAGCTTCAAGGGATCAAACACCATATATTTT; CDR3aa: CASSFKGSNTIYF
d_gene: TRBD2; v_gene: TRBV20-1; j_gene: TRBJ2-5; abundance: few; CDR3nt: TGCAGTGCTAGCGGGAGGTTTCAAGAGACCCAGTACTTC; CDR3aa: CSASGRFQETQYF
d_gene: NA; v_gene: TRBV6-6; j_gene: TRBJ2-1; abundance: once; CDR3nt: TGTGCCAGCAGGTCCCCGGAGACCCAGTTCTTC; CDR3aa: CASRSPETQFF
d_gene: NA; v_gene: TRBV29-1; j_gene: TRBJ1-2; abundance: NA; CDR3nt: TGCAACGTTGAAGACCCGGGGCAGGTTATATATGGCTACACCTTC; CDR3aa: CNVEDPGQVIYGYTF
d_gene: NA; v_gene: TRBV10-3; j_gene: TRBJ2-5; abundance: NA; CDR3nt: TGTGCCATCAGTGATGGCCGGGGTAACCAAGAGACCCAGTACTTC; CDR3aa: CAISDGRGNQETQYF
d_gene: TRBD1; v_gene: TRBV4-1; j_gene: TRBJ2-7; abundance: NA; CDR3nt: TGCGCCAGCAGCCAAGCAGCGACAGGGTACGAGCAGTACTTC; CDR3aa: CASSQAATGYEQYF
d_gene: TRBD2; v_gene: TRBV7-2; j_gene: TRBJ2-5; abundance: NA; CDR3nt: TGTGCCAGCAGCTTTGCGGGGGGGCGTCGTGAGACCCAGTACTTC; CDR3aa: CASSFAGGRRETQYF
d_gene: TRBD1; v_gene: TRBV6-6; j_gene: TRBJ2-1; abundance: NA; CDR3nt: TGTGCCAGCAGTTACCCGACAGGGGGCGACTACAATGAGCAGTTCTTC; CDR3aa: CASSYPTGGDYNEQFF
d_gene: NA; v_gene: TRBV10-1; j_gene: TRBJ2-4; abundance: few; CDR3nt: TGCGCCAGCAGTGATGGGCAAGGGGTCCAGTACTTC; CDR3aa: CASSDGQGVQYF
d_gene: NA; v_gene: TRBV7-2; j_gene: TRBJ2-5; abundance: NA; CDR3nt: TGTGCCAGCAGCTTAGTAGATAGTATAAGGTACTTC; CDR3aa: CASSLVDSIRYF
d_gene: TRBD1; v_gene: TRBV20-1; j_gene: TRBJ2-7; abundance: NA; CDR3nt: TGCAGTGTAAGGACAGGGGGCAAAAATGAGCAGTACTTC; CDR3aa: CSVRTGGKNEQYF
d_gene: NA; v_gene: TRBV27; j_gene: TRBJ2-5; abundance: many; CDR3nt: TGTGCCAGCAATCCAGGGTGGGAGACCCAGTACTTC; CDR3aa: CASNPGWETQYF
d_gene: NA; v_gene: TRBV6-5; j_gene: TRBJ2-2; abundance: NA; CDR3nt: TGTGCCAGCAGTCAAAAATCCGGGGAGCTGTTTTTT; CDR3aa: CASSQKSGELFF
d_gene: TRBD2; v_gene: TRBV28; j_gene: TRBJ2-1; abundance: NA; CDR3nt: TGTGCCAGCAGCCCACCCGGACTAGCGGCGGGTGACGATGAGCAGTTCTTC; CDR3aa: CASSPPGLAAGDDEQFF
d_gene: TRBD2; v_gene: TRBV5-1; j_gene: TRBJ2-7; abundance: NA; CDR3nt: TGCGCCAGCAGCTTGGCCGGCGGGAGCCCCTACGAGCAGTACTTC; CDR3aa: CASSLAGGSPYEQYF
d_gene: NA; v_gene: TRBV6-5; j_gene: TRBJ2-2; abundance: NA; CDR3nt: TGTGCCAGCAGTTACTCTCCGGCGTCCGGGGAGCTGTTTTTT; CDR3aa: CASSYSPASGELFF
d_gene: NA; v_gene: TRBV5-6; j_gene: TRBJ2-7; abundance: few; CDR3nt: TGTGCCAGCACCAACCTAGGGGGAAGGGGCGCCTACGAGCAGTACTTC; CDR3aa: CASTNLGGRGAYEQYF
d_gene: NA; v_gene: TRBV6-1; j_gene: TRBJ1-2; abundance: few; CDR3nt: TGTGCCAGCAGTGAAGCCGGCAAAGACTATGGCTACACCTTC; CDR3aa: CASSEAGKDYGYTF
d_gene: NA; v_gene: TRBV20-1; j_gene: TRBJ2-7; abundance: NA; CDR3nt: TGCAGTGCTAGAACTGAAGTCTCCTACGAGCAGTACTTC; CDR3aa: CSARTEVSYEQYF
d_gene: TRBD2; v_gene: TRBV6-2/TRBV6-3; j_gene: TRBJ2-7; abundance: many; CDR3nt: TGTGCCACGCGGGCCCTAGCGGGGTATTCCTACAATGAGCAGTACTTC; CDR3aa: CATRALAGYSYNEQYF
d_gene: NA; v_gene: TRBV20-1; j_gene: TRBJ2-5; abundance: NA; CDR3nt: TGCAGTGCGTGGCCTAACAGGGTCGTGGAGACCCAGTACTTC; CDR3aa: CSAWPNRVVETQYF
d_gene: TRBD2; v_gene: TRBV5-1; j_gene: TRBJ2-5; abundance: NA; CDR3nt: TGCGCCAGCAGCTGGGGTAGCGGGGGGACCCAAGAGACCCAGTACTTC; CDR3aa: CASSWGSGGTQETQYF
d_gene: NA; v_gene: TRBV10-3; j_gene: TRBJ1-1; abundance: NA; CDR3nt: TGTGCCATCAGGGGGGACCCAGGAAACACTGAAGCTTTCTTT; CDR3aa: CAIRGDPGNTEAFF
d_gene: NA; v_gene: TRBV7-2; j_gene: TRBJ2-4; abundance: many; CDR3nt: TGTGCCAGCAGTTTAGGGACTTGGGACATTCAGTACTTC; CDR3aa: CASSLGTWDIQYF
d_gene: NA; v_gene: TRBV18; j_gene: TRBJ2-5; abundance: NA; CDR3nt: TGTGCCAGCTCACCTACGATGAACAGGCGAGAGACCCAGTACTTC; CDR3aa: CASSPTMNRRETQYF
d_gene: NA; v_gene: TRBV7-6; j_gene: TRBJ2-5; abundance: few; CDR3nt: TGTGCCAGCAACAGGGCAGGGGAGACCCAGTACTTC; CDR3aa: CASNRAGETQYF
d_gene: TRBD1; v_gene: TRBV18; j_gene: TRBJ2-7; abundance: few; CDR3nt: TGTGCCAGCTCACTGCGGACAGGGGTAGGCGAGCAGTACTTC; CDR3aa: CASSLRTGVGEQYF
d_gene: NA; v_gene: TRBV5-8; j_gene: TRBJ2-6; abundance: NA; CDR3nt: TGTGCCAGCAGCTTGGTAACGGGAGCGGGTGGGGCCAACGTCCTGACTTTC; CDR3aa: CASSLVTGAGGANVLTF
d_gene: TRBD2; v_gene: TRBV20-1; j_gene: TRBJ2-7; abundance: NA; CDR3nt: TGCAGTGCTAGAGAGCCGTGGGAGGCGGGGGACTACGAGCAGTACTTC; CDR3aa: CSAREPWEAGDYEQYF
d_gene: TRBD2; v_gene: TRBV7-9; j_gene: TRBJ2-1; abundance: NA; CDR3nt: TGTGCCAGCAGCCTCCTCCGTAGGGCTAGCGGGAGGTACAATGAGCAGTTCTTC; CDR3aa: CASSLLRRASGRYNEQFF
d_gene: TRBD1; v_gene: TRBV7-2; j_gene: TRBJ1-2; abundance: few; CDR3nt: TGTGCCAGCAGCCCGGACAGGGGGCATGATGGCTACACCTTC; CDR3aa: CASSPDRGHDGYTF